The 28 T cell receptor beta chains below were found in one sample sequenced in a study of CD8 T cells in ankylosing spondylitis. MiXCR was run by TCRdb on the 5' RACE reads, yielding one entry per CDR3 protein. The sample records approximately 250,000 distinct CDR3 sequences, about 10% being singletons. Sequenced: blood, either unsorted or a sorted T cell fraction (not recorded which). These receptors originate from a male donor with ankylosing spondylitis or in good health (not recorded which).

In its sample, this clonotype was seen a few times. Germline is not matched at one junction end, which may reflect a read error. The DNA of the CDR3 is TGTGCCAGCAGTTACTCGGGCGATAGGGGCCTCTTT. It yields the protein CASSYSGDRGLF. The chain carries TRBV6-2 or TRBV6-3 and TRBJ1-1, with a possible D match to TRBD1 (5 bases). This CDR3 is 12 amino acids long. Germline CDR1 and CDR2: MNHEY and SVGEGT.

This clonotype was seen more than once but under ten times. J is TRBJ2-2 and V is TRBV10-1; 12 nucleotides match TRBD1. The CDR3 has 15 amino acids. Germline V gives CDR1 WNHNN, CDR2 SYGVQD (reference sequence). Trimming removed 7 bases from V and 4 bases from J; junction bases left unmatched: 4. CDR3 in DNA: TGCGCCAGCACCCGGGACAGGGGGCTCACCGGGGAGCTGTTTTTT. Residues: CASTRDRGLTGELFF.

The chain combines TRBV12-3 or TRBV12-4 with TRBJ1-2, with 9 bases that match TRBD1. Losses at the gene ends were 6 bases for V and 2 bases for J; bases not matched to a gene: 7. The CDR3 is made up of 15 amino acids. The CDR3 loop reads CASSGTGLGNYGYTF. The CDR3 DNA sequence: TGTGCCAGCAGCGGGACAGGGTTGGGGAACTATGGCTACACCTTC.

The sample holds many counts of this clonotype. The chain has TRBV4-1 and TRBJ1-1, with unresolved D. Looked up from germline, CDR1 is MGHRA and CDR2 is YSYEKL. V shed 4 bases and J shed 3 bases, with 9 bases lying between them. This CDR3 region has 13 residues. The CDR3 DNA sequence: TGCGCCAGCAGCCGATCGAGCTACACTGAAGCTTTCTTT. Protein: CASSRSSYTEAFF.

The chain recombines TRBV7-9 with TRBJ2-4; unclear D gene. CDR1 SEHNR and CDR2 FQNEAQ come from the germline V gene (reference sequence). This CDR3 is 14 amino acids long. V was pared by 1 base and J by 6 bases, with 10 bases between. CDR3 bases: TGTGCCAGCAGCTTAGTGGGTGGCGGAAACATTCAGTACTTC. Translation gives CASSLVGGGNIQYF.

This clonotype showed up many times. The rearrangement links TRBV10-3 to TRBJ2-7; TRBD2 is a possible D gene (5 bases). Germline V lookup: CDR1 ENHRY, CDR2 SYGVKD. V dropped 7 bases and J dropped 5 bases, with 9 bases sitting between them. This CDR3 has 11 residues. In DNA, the CDR3 is TGTGCCATCACCGCGGAGGACGAGCAGTACTTC. It codes for CAITAEDEQYF.

This clonotype occurred many times. The rearrangement joins TRBV7-6 to TRBJ1-3; D uncertain. The CDR3 is 14 residues long. Deletions cut 5 bases from V and 4 bases from J, with 12 bases between. Germline V CDR1 and CDR2: SGHVS, FNYEAQ. The CDR3 coding sequence is TGTGCCAGCAGCCCCAGTTTAGGAGGAAACACCATATATTTT. Amino acid sequence: CASSPSLGGNTIYF. The variable domain in full, with the rest retrieved from reference TRBV7-6 and TRBJ1-3, is GAGVSQSPRYKVTKRGQDVALRCDPISGHVSLYWYRQALGQGPEFLTYFNYEAQQDKSGLPNDRFSAERPEGSISTLTIQRTEQRDSAMYRCASSPSLGGNTIYFGEGSWLTVV.

This chain links TRBV5-6 with TRBJ2-1; no clear D. V was trimmed by 4 bases and J by 10 bases, leaving 9 bases between them. Germline CDR1 SGHDT, CDR2 YYEEEE. This CDR3 spans 11 amino acids. This CDR3 reads CASSQRVEQFF. The DNA of the CDR3 is TGTGCCAGCAGCCAAAGGGTGGAGCAGTTCTTC.

Only a few counts were recorded for this clonotype. V is TRBV30 and J is TRBJ2-4, with TRBD2 as a possible D gene (5 bases). The CDR3 spans 17 residues. Germline assignment: CDR1 GTSNPN and CDR2 SVGIG (reference sequence). The germline V and J ends were trimmed by 0 bases and 5 bases, with 20 bases remaining between them. CDR3: CAWSVQQSSLRQNIQYF. In DNA, the CDR3 is TGTGCCTGGAGTGTACAACAATCTAGCCTCCGTCAAAACATTCAGTACTTC.

This clonotype occurred a few times. Just one base apart from a much larger clone, this may be a read error. V is TRBV20-1 and J is TRBJ1-2; 10 bases are shared with TRBD1. Germline CDR1 and CDR2: DFQATT and SNEGSKA (reference sequence). CDR3 size: 13 residues. V shed 3 bases and J 4 bases; nucleotides not matched to a gene: 2. This chain's CDR3 is CSARRQGAYGYTF. In nucleotides, the CDR3 is TGCAGTGCTAGGAGACAGGGGGCCTATGGCTACACCTTC.

This clonotype was found many times. The gene calls are TRBV2 and TRBJ1-6, with unresolved D. The V gene lost 3 bases and the J gene lost 7 bases, with 7 bases spanning the gap. Germline CDR1 and CDR2: SNHLY and FYNNEI. The CDR3 contains 13 residues. The CDR3 region is CASSEGNNSPLHF. CDR3 in DNA: TGTGCCAGCAGTGAGGGTAACAATTCACCCCTCCACTTT.

Ten or more counts support this clonotype. The rearrangement links TRBV12-3 or TRBV12-4 to TRBJ1-6; no definite D call. The CDR3 runs 14 residues. V lost 5 bases, J lost 3 bases, and 8 bases lay in between. CDR3 sequence reads: CASSPPGYNSPLHF. The CDR3 DNA follows: TGTGCCAGCAGTCCTCCGGGCTATAATTCACCCCTCCACTTT.

At least ten counts were recorded for this clonotype. The V call is TRBV3-1, the J call TRBJ1-6; tentatively, D is TRBD1 (6 bases). The CDR3 is 15 residues long. Germline V CDR1 and CDR2: LGHDT, YNNKEL (reference sequence). V was trimmed by 0 bases and J by 6 bases, leaving 9 bases between them. CDR3 region: CASSQEGGANSPLHF. The CDR3 DNA follows: TGTGCCAGCAGCCAAGAGGGGGGCGCTAATTCACCCCTCCACTTT.

Only a few counts were recorded for this clonotype. The chain uses TRBV9 and TRBJ1-1, with D perhaps matching TRBD1 (6 bases). V was trimmed by 1 base and J by 7 bases, leaving 11 bases between them. The CDR3 consists of 13 residues. Germline values: CDR1 SGDLS, CDR2 YYNGEE. This CDR3 is CASSVYGGGEAFF. The DNA for the CDR3 is TGTGCCAGCAGCGTATATGGGGGCGGTGAAGCTTTCTTT.

This clonotype was counted ten times or more. The V call is TRBV10-3, the J call TRBJ2-3; D not resolved. Germline V CDR1 and CDR2: ENHRY, SYGVKD. Trimming left V 4 bases short and J 6 bases short, with 8 bases between. The CDR3 sequence is 12 residues long. Here the CDR3 DNA reads TGTGCCATCAGTGGGGGTGAGGATACGCAGTATTTT. Protein sequence: CAISGGEDTQYF.

This clonotype was seen a handful of times. This chain uses TRBV12-3 or TRBV12-4 with TRBJ2-7, with D unclear. CDR3 length: 14 amino acids. V lost 6 bases and J lost 0, with 12 bases in between. CDR3 protein: CASSKTVHSYEQYF. Written as DNA, the CDR3 is TGTGCCAGCAGCAAAACAGTACACTCCTACGAGCAGTACTTC.

This clonotype was detected many times. The chain carries TRBV11-1 and TRBJ1-6; D not resolved. CDR3 length equals 13 residues. The V and J ends lost 5 bases and 9 bases respectively, with 11 bases between them. The V gene's germline CDR1 is SGHAT and CDR2 FQDESV (reference sequence). In nucleotides, the CDR3 is TGTGCCAGCAGCCTTTATGTAGCTTCACCCCTCCACTTT. It is translated as CASSLYVASPLHF.

This clonotype occurred many times. This chain links TRBV5-1 with TRBJ2-1; 8 bases agree with TRBD1. Germline trimming cut 6 bases from V and 3 bases from J; bases unmatched to any gene: 5. The CDR3 covers 14 residues. Germline lookup yields CDR1 SGHRS and CDR2 YFSETQ. The CDR3 DNA is TGCGCCAGCAAAAAGGACAGGGTCTACAATGAGCAGTTCTTC. This gives the protein CASKKDRVYNEQFF. Together with reference TRBV5-1 and TRBJ2-1, the CDR3 gives the full variable domain: KAGVTQTPRYLIKTRGQQVTLSCSPISGHRSVSWYQQTPGQGLQFLFEYFSETQRNKGNFPGRFSGRQFSNSRSEMNVSTLELGDSALYLCASKKDRVYNEQFFGPGTRLTVL.

In this sample, this clonotype turned up many times. The chain recombines TRBV5-1 with TRBJ2-5; D unclear. Germline V gene lookup returns CDR1 SGHRS and CDR2 YFSETQ. With 2 bases removed from V and 5 bases from J, the gap between germline ends came to 10 bases. This CDR3 comprises 13 residues. The CDR3 DNA reads TGCGCCAGCAGCTTCTATACTGCCGAGACCCAGTACTTC. Its translation is CASSFYTAETQYF.

The V gene is TRBV6-1, the J gene TRBJ1-5, with D unclear. The CDR3 loop spans 15 amino acids. Trimming removed 7 bases at V and 2 bases at J, with 15 bases between. Germline lookup yields CDR1 MNHNS and CDR2 SASEGT. CDR3 amino acids: CASTEWIEGNQPQHF. The DNA for the CDR3 is TGTGCCAGCACTGAGTGGATTGAGGGCAATCAGCCCCAGCATTTT.

V is TRBV6-5 and J is TRBJ1-2; 8 positions match TRBD1. The V gene end was trimmed by 5 bases and the J gene end by 6 bases; junction bases not matched to a gene: 8. Germline V gives CDR1 MNHEY, CDR2 SVGAGI. This CDR3 has 14 residues. CDR3 region: CASSLQGGGDGYTF. The CDR3 nucleotides read TGTGCCAGCAGTCTACAGGGGGGAGGGGATGGCTACACCTTC.

This clonotype was seen at least ten times. J is TRBJ2-5 and V is TRBV30; D gene ambiguous. The germline V gene encodes CDR1 GTSNPN and CDR2 SVGIG (reference sequence). CDR3 length: 11 amino acids. Trimming removed 4 bases at V and 7 bases at J, with 10 bases between. The CDR3 spells CAWTTFGTQYF. Here the CDR3 DNA reads TGTGCCTGGACGACGTTCGGGACCCAGTACTTC.

V is TRBV7-9 and J is TRBJ2-5, with D tentatively TRBD1 (5 bases). The CDR3 contains 12 residues. From germline, CDR1 is SEHNR and CDR2 FQNEAQ (reference sequence). The V and J ends lost 3 bases and 5 bases respectively, with 7 bases between them. The CDR3: CASSFAGETQYF. CDR3 nucleotide sequence: TGTGCCAGCAGCTTTGCAGGGGAGACCCAGTACTTC. Based on the CDR3 plus reference TRBV7-9 and TRBJ2-5, the full variable domain is DTGVSQNPRHKITKRGQNVTFRCDPISEHNRLYWYRQTLGQGPEFLTYFQNEAQLEKSRLLSDRFSAERPKGSFSTLEIQRTEQGDSAMYLCASSFAGETQYFGPGTRLLVL.

This clonotype was counted ten times or more. The chain uses TRBV7-2 and TRBJ2-2; tentatively, D is TRBD1 (5 bases). Germline-derived CDR1 and CDR2 are SGHTA and FQGNSA. V lost 0 bases, J lost 0 bases, and 11 bases lay in between. The CDR3 is 17 residues long. CDR3 DNA sequence: TGTGCCAGCAGCTTAGCCGACAGTTACGCGAACACCGGGGAGCTGTTTTTT. It encodes CASSLADSYANTGELFF.

This clonotype was counted at least ten times. This chain uses TRBV3-1 with TRBJ2-1, with D perhaps matching TRBD2 (5 bases). This CDR3 spans 14 amino acids. V lost 3 bases to trimming and J lost 3 bases, with 9 bases between them. From germline, CDR1 is LGHDT and CDR2 YNNKEL (reference sequence). For the CDR3, the DNA is TGTGCCAGCAGCCAGGCAGGACTCTACAATGAGCAGTTCTTC. Translating gives CASSQAGLYNEQFF.

The V call is TRBV25-1, the J call TRBJ2-6, with no clear D. The CDR3 contains 17 residues. With 2 bases removed from V and 2 bases from J, the gap between germline ends came to 13 bases. Germline V CDR1 and CDR2: MGHDK, SYGVNS. CDR3 sequence (DNA): TGTGCCAGCAGTGAAGCCCCCGGTGGAGCTGGGGCCAACGTCCTGACTTTC. Amino acids: CASSEAPGGAGANVLTF.

The gene calls are TRBV7-9 and TRBJ2-3; D is undetermined. V was shortened by 0 bases and J by 2 bases, with 9 bases between the two germline ends. The germline CDR1 and CDR2 sequences are SEHNR and FQNEAQ (reference sequence). The CDR3 has 15 residues. The CDR3 DNA reads TGTGCCAGCAGCTTAGCCGAGTACCCCACAGATACGCAGTATTTT. The encoded protein is CASSLAEYPTDTQYF.

This clonotype was seen many times. The V and J genes are TRBV29-1 and TRBJ2-5, with D possibly matching TRBD1 (6 bases). V shed 3 bases and J shed 4 bases, with 9 bases lying between them. Germline CDR1 and CDR2: SQVTM and ANQGSEA. The CDR3 consists of 12 residues. CDR3 bases: TGCAGCGTTGACCCAGGGGTAGAGACCCAGTACTTC. It translates to CSVDPGVETQYF.